Listed below are T cell receptor beta chains from one sample, sequenced in a study of naive and memory T cell subsets. TCRdb independently ran MiXCR on the UMI-ligation and nested PCR reads; one entry per CDR3 protein. The profile shows around 33,000 distinct CDR3 sequences, approximately 6.7% of them singletons. The material was skin, obtained from a tuberculin skin test site. The receptors stem from an adult in good health. Each CDR3 is given with its conserved first and last residue. D genes are given only for firm matches. Some rows have no size entry. The others give once, few or many, or a class for an expanded clone.

j_gene | d_gene | v_gene | abundance | CDR3nt | CDR3aa
TRBJ1-1 | TRBD1 | TRBV11-1 | many | TGTGCCAGCAGCTTAGCAGGACAGGCCATGAACACTGAAGCTTTCTTT | CASSLAGQAMNTEAFF
TRBJ1-2 | - | TRBV29-1 | - | TGCAGCGTTGAAGCTTCAGACACCTATGGCTACACCTTC | CSVEASDTYGYTF
TRBJ2-2 | TRBD1 | TRBV5-1 | many | TGCGCCAGCAGCTACCGGGACAGGGGTTACACCGGGGAGCTGTTTTTT | CASSYRDRGYTGELFF
TRBJ2-3 | TRBD2 | TRBV7-2 | many | TGTGCCAGCAGCTCCCTAGCGGGGGCTTGGGGAGATACGCAGTATTTT | CASSSLAGAWGDTQYF
TRBJ2-7 | TRBD1 | TRBV18 | - | TGTGCGAGCTCACCGGGACAGGGGATCCACGAGCAGTACTTC | CASSPGQGIHEQYF
TRBJ2-3 | - | TRBV29-1 | many | TGCAGCGTTGAACTGCGGGATGGGACCACAGATACGCAGTATTTT | CSVELRDGTTDTQYF
TRBJ1-1 | - | TRBV5-8 | few | TGTGCCAGCAGCTTGGGTAAGACTGAAGCTTTCTTT | CASSLGKTEAFF
TRBJ1-6 | - | TRBV9 | - | TGTGCCAGCAGCGCCCGGACCGACTCCTATAATTCACCCCTCCACTTT | CASSARTDSYNSPLHF
TRBJ2-3 | TRBD2 | TRBV18 | many | TGTGCCAGCTCACCACTGGGGCGGACTAGCGGGACAGATACGCAGTATTTT | CASSPLGRTSGTDTQYF
TRBJ2-7 | TRBD2 | TRBV20-1 | many | TGCAGTGCTAGCCCAAAACTAGCGGGGGATATCGAGCAGTACTTC | CSASPKLAGDIEQYF
TRBJ2-3 | - | TRBV10-3 | many | TGTGCCATCAGTGAGTCGGGGACCGGAACGGATACGCAGTATTTT | CAISESGTGTDTQYF
TRBJ1-5 | - | TRBV15 | few | TGTGCCACCAGCTGGGGACACAATCAGCCCCAGCATTTT | CATSWGHNQPQHF
TRBJ2-5 | - | TRBV5-1 | few | TGCGCCAGCAGTGAACAGGGTATTGGGACCCAGTACTTC | CASSEQGIGTQYF
TRBJ2-5 | - | TRBV3-1 | many | TGTGCCAGCAGCCCCACAAAAGAGACCCAGTACTTC | CASSPTKETQYF
TRBJ2-3 | - | TRBV7-9 | many | TGTGCCAGCAGCTCGATCTACACAGATACGCAGTATTTT | CASSSIYTDTQYF
TRBJ2-5 | - | TRBV5-1 | many | TGCGCCAGCAGCTTGACAACGCCCAGTCAAGAGACCCAGTACTTC | CASSLTTPSQETQYF
TRBJ2-7 | TRBD1 | TRBV5-1 | many | TGCGCCAGCAGCCTAGGGACAGGGGACCACGAGCAGTACTTC | CASSLGTGDHEQYF
TRBJ1-2 | - | TRBV29-1 | many | TGCAGCGTTGAAGGAAGCGGTCTTAACTATGGCTACACCTTC | CSVEGSGLNYGYTF
TRBJ2-3 | - | TRBV20-1 | - | TGCAGTGCTCCATCGGGGAGCACAGATACGCAGTATTTT | CSAPSGSTDTQYF
TRBJ2-3 | TRBD1 | TRBV7-3 | many | TGTGCCAGCAGCTTAGACAGGGGGCTCACAGATACGCAGTATTTT | CASSLDRGLTDTQYF
TRBJ2-3 | - | TRBV3-1 | few | TGTGCCAGCAGCCCCGCCGTCAGGGGGCGGGGGAAGACAGATACGCAGTATTTT | CASSPAVRGRGKTDTQYF
TRBJ2-7 | - | TRBV12-3/TRBV12-4 | few | TGTGCCAGCAGTCGAATTAAGGAGGGAAGGGGCTACGAGCAGTACTTC | CASSRIKEGRGYEQYF
TRBJ2-1 | TRBD2 | TRBV29-1 | few | TGCAGCGTTGAACGGACTAGCGGGGGAGATGAGCAGTTCTTC | CSVERTSGGDEQFF
TRBJ2-7 | TRBD1 | TRBV7-9 | - | TGTGCCAGCAGCTTAGGGACAGGGAAACTGGGCTACGAGCAGTACTTC | CASSLGTGKLGYEQYF
TRBJ1-1 | - | TRBV3-1 | few | TGTCACAAGGAGGGGAGAGCAGGGGCAAGGACTGAAGCTTTCTTT | CHKEGRAGARTEAFF
TRBJ2-3 | - | TRBV5-1 | medium-sized | TGCGCCAGCAGCCCAACCGGGATTGACTACACAGATACGCAGTATTTT | CASSPTGIDYTDTQYF
TRBJ2-7 | TRBD2 | TRBV5-1 | many | TGCGCCAGCAGCATCCCCAGTAGCGGGGGTTGGTCCTACGAGCAGTACTTC | CASSIPSSGGWSYEQYF
TRBJ2-2 | TRBD1 | TRBV6-1 | medium-sized | TGTGCCAGCAAGGACGTCTGGCAGGGGGTTTCGGGCGGGGAGCTGTTTTTT | CASKDVWQGVSGGELFF
TRBJ2-7 | - | TRBV18 | many | TGTGCCAGCTCGACCGGCCGTTCATGGGATTCCTACGAGCAGTACTTC | CASSTGRSWDSYEQYF
TRBJ1-4 | - | TRBV12-3/TRBV12-4 | many | TGTGCCAGCGGGAGGCAGAGTGAAAAACTGTTTTTT | CASGRQSEKLFF
TRBJ2-5 | TRBD1 | TRBV6-6 | few | TGTGCCAGCAGTCCCGGACAGGGCCACTTTCAAGAGACCCAGTACTTC | CASSPGQGHFQETQYF
TRBJ2-1 | - | TRBV10-1 | many | TGCGCCAGCAGTGAGCGGACGCTATATTCCAATGAGCAGTTCTTC | CASSERTLYSNEQFF
TRBJ2-1 | TRBD1 | TRBV2 | many | TGTGCCAGCAGCGGACAGGCGGGTTACGGGTTGGACGATGAGCAGTTCTTC | CASSGQAGYGLDDEQFF
TRBJ2-3 | - | TRBV7-3 | many | TGTGCCAGCAGCTCCCAGCGGGCTGGAGATACGCAGTATTTT | CASSSQRAGDTQYF
TRBJ2-3 | - | TRBV7-6 | many | TGTGCCAGCAGCCCCACCGGGACGGGAACTAGCAAAGATACGCAGTATTTT | CASSPTGTGTSKDTQYF
TRBJ1-1 | - | TRBV7-2 | many | TGTGCCAGCACCATCGGGGCTTACACTGAAGCTTTCTTT | CASTIGAYTEAFF
TRBJ1-5 | TRBD1 | TRBV6-2/TRBV6-3 | few | TGTGCCAGCAGTTACCCGGGGACAGGGTTTTTAAGCAATCAGCCCCAGCATTTT | CASSYPGTGFLSNQPQHF
TRBJ2-5 | - | TRBV7-5 | few | - | CISVSEASGTEETQYF
TRBJ2-7 | TRBD1 | TRBV18 | many | TGTGCCAGCTCACTACAGGGGGCCGAGCAGTACTTC | CASSLQGAEQYF
TRBJ2-3 | TRBD1 | TRBV7-9 | few | TGTGCCAGCAGCCTAGGGACAGGGGGGGCAGATACGCAGTATTTT | CASSLGTGGADTQYF
TRBJ2-1 | - | TRBV7-3 | many | TGTGCCAGCAGCCGGGCTAGCCACAATGAGCAGTTCTTC | CASSRASHNEQFF
TRBJ1-1 | - | TRBV12-3/TRBV12-4 | many | TGTGCCAGCAGTCCTGGGGGGGTGATGAACACTGAAGCTTTCTTT | CASSPGGVMNTEAFF
TRBJ1-2 | TRBD1 | TRBV29-1 | medium-sized | TGCAGCGTTGGACAGGGTGACTATGGCTACACCTTC | CSVGQGDYGYTF
TRBJ1-6 | - | TRBV12-3/TRBV12-4 | few | TGTGCCAGCAGTTTGAGTATCCAAACTAATTCGCCCCTCCACTTT | CASSLSIQTNSPLHF
TRBJ1-2 | - | TRBV29-1 | many | TGCAGCGTTTATTTATCCCCGCATGGCGACACCTTC | CSVYLSPHGDTF
TRBJ2-2 | TRBD2 | TRBV24-1 | many | TGTGCCACCCACCCGGGGGGTGGCGGGGAGCTGTTTTTT | CATHPGGGGELFF
TRBJ2-1 | TRBD1 | TRBV6-1 | medium-sized | TGTGCCAGCCCGAGGGACAGCTCCTACAATGAGCAGTTCTTC | CASPRDSSYNEQFF
TRBJ2-2 | - | TRBV4-2 | many | TGTGCCAGCAGCCCCCTCCGGACCGGGGAGCTGTTTTTT | CASSPLRTGELFF
TRBJ2-5 | - | TRBV7-9 | medium-sized | TGTGCCAGCAGCGGGGGGACAAGTGGTTGGACCCAGTACTTC | CASSGGTSGWTQYF
TRBJ2-7 | - | TRBV5-1 | many | TGCGCCAGCAGCTTGGGGTCAGCCTCGGTGCTGGAGCAGTACTTC | CASSLGSASVLEQYF
TRBJ2-2 | - | TRBV11-2 | many | TGTGCCAGCAGCTCCCGGTCGCCTGGGGAGCTGTTTTTT | CASSSRSPGELFF
TRBJ2-3 | - | TRBV6-6 | - | - | CASSTSGLAGSWKKTDTQYF